The 4 T cell receptor beta chains in this list originate from one sample, sequenced in a study of T cells in Graves' hyperthyroidism and ophthalmopathy. Regions amplified from RNA transcripts were the TCR beta CDR3 regions. During a first-round RT-PCR of the TCR CDR3, the HTBI primer set was used. TCRdb independently ran MiXCR on the multiplex PCR reads; one entry per CDR3 protein. Of about 560,000 distinct CDR3 sequences listed, 15% to 17% were seen once; the top ten hold around 6.6%. Sequencing was done on a sample of blood. These receptors were obtained from a woman in her 30s with Graves' hyperthyroidism.

CDR3 bases: TGTGCCAGCTCACCACGAGATATTGGCGGACGCTCCTACGAGCAGTACTTC. This translates into CASSPRDIGGRSYEQYF. The V and J genes are TRBV18 and TRBJ2-7; D is uncertain. CDR1 is KGHSH and CDR2 is LQKENI in the germline V gene. The CDR3 spans 17 residues. V lost 1 base to trimming and J lost 0 bases, with 16 bases between them.

The sample holds many counts of this clonotype. The chain links TRBV5-1 to TRBJ2-1, with 9 bases fitting TRBD2. The length of the CDR3 is 15 residues. Germline loops: CDR1 SGHRS, CDR2 YFSETQ. V gave up 0 bases and J gave up 8 bases; unmatched junction bases: 6. The CDR3 DNA is TGCGCCAGCAGCTTGGGCCTAGCGGGAATCGATGAGCAGTTCTTC. Residues: CASSLGLAGIDEQFF. Full variable domain (missing parts from reference TRBV5-1 and TRBJ2-1): KAGVTQTPRYLIKTRGQQVTLSCSPISGHRSVSWYQQTPGQGLQFLFEYFSETQRNKGNFPGRFSGRQFSNSRSEMNVSTLELGDSALYLCASSLGLAGIDEQFFGPGTRLTVL.

The table lists this clonotype with many counts. The rearrangement joins TRBV28 to TRBJ1-3; D is unresolved. The germline V gene encodes CDR1 MDHEN and CDR2 SYDVKM. The CDR3 consists of 15 residues. Trimming stripped 5 bases from V and 0 bases from J, with 11 bases between. In DNA form, the CDR3 reads TGTGCCAGCAGTCCCGGGCCGAGCTCTGGAAACACCATATATTTT. Translating gives CASSPGPSSGNTIYF. The full variable domain, rest sourced from reference TRBV28 and TRBJ1-3, is DVKVTQSSRYLVKRTGEKVFLECVQDMDHENMFWYRQDPGLGLRLIYFSYDVKMKEKGDIPEGYSVSREKKERFSLILESASTNQTSMYLCASSPGPSSGNTIYFGEGSWLTVV.

This clonotype has more than one count but fewer than ten. The rearrangement joins TRBV5-6 to TRBJ1-3; D is unresolved. V gave up 0 bases and J gave up 0 bases, with 10 bases separating them. This CDR3 comprises 16 residues. Germline V gene lookup returns CDR1 SGHDT and CDR2 YYEEEE. CDR3 bases: TGTGCCAGCAGCTTGGTAGGAGCCAGCTCTGGAAACACCATATATTTT. This translates into CASSLVGASSGNTIYF.